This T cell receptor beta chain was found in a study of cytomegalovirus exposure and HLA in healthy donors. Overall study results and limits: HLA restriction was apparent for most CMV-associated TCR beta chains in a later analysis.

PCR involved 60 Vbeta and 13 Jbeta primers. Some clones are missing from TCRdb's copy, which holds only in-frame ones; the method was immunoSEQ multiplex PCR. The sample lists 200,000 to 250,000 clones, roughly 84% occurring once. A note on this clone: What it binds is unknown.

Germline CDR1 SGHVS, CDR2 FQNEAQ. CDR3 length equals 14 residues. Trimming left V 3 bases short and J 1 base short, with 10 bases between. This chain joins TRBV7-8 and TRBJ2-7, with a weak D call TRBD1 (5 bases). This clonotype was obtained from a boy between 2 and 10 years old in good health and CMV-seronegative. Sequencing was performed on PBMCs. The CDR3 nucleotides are TGTGCCAGCAGCTTTCAGGGCTTGTCCTACGAGCAGTACTTC. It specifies CASSFQGLSYEQYF.